This T cell receptor beta chain comes out of a study of T cell changes during pregnancy in multiple sclerosis. V shed 5 bases and J 4 bases; nucleotides not matched to a gene: 1. The CDR3 loop spans 12 amino acids. Germline lookup yields CDR1 GTSNPN and CDR2 SVGIG (reference sequence). Assay: immunoSEQ multiplex PCR; the TCRdb copy retains only in-frame clones and omits some. This table has about 43,000 clones, roughly 88% appearing once. Material: peripheral blood, obtained in the second trimester of pregnancy. The origin of this receptor is a female donor in good health, enrolled as a control in a pregnancy study. The rearrangement joins TRBV30 to TRBJ2-1; 8 positions match TRBD1. The CDR3 DNA follows: TGTGCCTGGGACAGGGGATACAATGAGCAGTTCTTC. Translated, it gives CAWDRGYNEQFF.